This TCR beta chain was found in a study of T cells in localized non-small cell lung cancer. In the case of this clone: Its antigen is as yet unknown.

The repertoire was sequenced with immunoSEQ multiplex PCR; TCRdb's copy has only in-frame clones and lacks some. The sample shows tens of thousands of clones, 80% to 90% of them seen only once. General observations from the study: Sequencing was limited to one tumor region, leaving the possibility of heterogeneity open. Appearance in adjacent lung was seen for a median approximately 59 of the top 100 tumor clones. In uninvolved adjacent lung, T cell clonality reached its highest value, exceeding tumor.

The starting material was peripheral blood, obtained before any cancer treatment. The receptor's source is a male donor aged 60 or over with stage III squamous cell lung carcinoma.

CDR3 sequence reads: CASSPSSGKNIQYF. In DNA, the CDR3 is TGCGCCAGCAGCCCGAGTAGCGGGAAAAACATTCAGTACTTC. V gene TRBV4-1 combines with J gene TRBJ2-4, with TRBD2 identical over 7 bases. V gave up 4 bases and J gave up 4 bases; unmatched junction bases: 4. CDR3 length equals 14 residues. The germline V gene encodes CDR1 MGHRA and CDR2 YSYEKL.